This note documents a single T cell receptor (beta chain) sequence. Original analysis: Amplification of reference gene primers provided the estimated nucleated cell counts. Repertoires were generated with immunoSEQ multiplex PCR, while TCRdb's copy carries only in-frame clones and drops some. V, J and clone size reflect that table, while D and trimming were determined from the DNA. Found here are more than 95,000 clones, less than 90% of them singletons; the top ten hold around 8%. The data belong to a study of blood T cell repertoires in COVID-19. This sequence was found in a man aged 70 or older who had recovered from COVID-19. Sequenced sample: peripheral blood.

The chain's CDR3 is CASSPITRNYGYTF. CDR3 sequence (DNA): TGTGCCAGCAGCCCCATCACTCGTAACTATGGCTACACCTTC. This chain uses TRBV7-9 with TRBJ1-2; no reliable D call. The CDR3 covers 14 residues. V was clipped by 5 bases and J by 1 base, with 11 bases between them. In germline, CDR1 is SEHNR, CDR2 FQNEAQ (reference sequence).